This T cell receptor (beta chain) was sequenced during a study of blood T cell repertoires in COVID-19. Study summary: T cells, B-cell-depleted T cells, or PBMCs provided the cDNA or gDNA that served as material.

As processed by the authors: From reference gene primer amplification, estimates of nucleated cell counts were derived. Assay used: immunoSEQ multiplex PCR; TCRdb lists only in-frame clones, some missing. V, J and clone size reflect that table, while D and trimming were determined from the DNA. There are more than 10,000 clones in the sample; around 90% occur only once, and roughly 31% lies in the top ten. Per the germline V gene, CDR1 is SGHRS and CDR2 is YFSETQ. The V and J ends lost 1 base and 4 bases, in that order; junction bases with no gene match: 10. This CDR3 has 16 amino acids. The chain links TRBV5-1 to TRBJ2-7, with 8 nucleotides matching TRBD2. Sequencing was performed on peripheral blood. The sequence derives from a woman in her 70s with active COVID-19. The DNA of the CDR3 is TGCGCCAGCAGCTTGTCCTCGGGAGGGCCGGTATACGAGCAGTACTTC. Its protein is CASSLSSGGPVYEQYF. Variable domain in full (rest from reference TRBV5-1 and TRBJ2-7): KAGVTQTPRYLIKTRGQQVTLSCSPISGHRSVSWYQQTPGQGLQFLFEYFSETQRNKGNFPGRFSGRQFSNSRSEMNVSTLELGDSALYLCASSLSSGGPVYEQYFGPGTRLTVT.